These T cell receptor beta chains were read from a single sample in a study of response to subunit inactivated influenza vaccine. TCRdb recomputed calls from the RT-PCR reads with MiXCR, one row per CDR3 protein. The table includes roughly 670,000 distinct CDR3 sequences, 12% to 15% detected once. This material consisted of PBMCs from blood, taken 14 to 15 days before vaccination. All receptors come from a man over 45 who received an inactivated influenza vaccine. The CDR3 runs from the conserved cysteine through the conserved F or W. Fields, in order: V gene, J gene, CDR3 protein.

V gene: TRBV3-1; J gene: TRBJ2-1; CDR3 protein: CASSQELAGHYNEQFF
V gene: TRBV20-1; J gene: TRBJ2-5; CDR3 protein: CSARVEGGETQYF
V gene: TRBV6-5; J gene: TRBJ1-4; CDR3 protein: CASSFPDREYNEKLFF
V gene: TRBV10-2; J gene: TRBJ1-2; CDR3 protein: CASSDFRSKDGYTF
V gene: TRBV19; J gene: TRBJ1-2; CDR3 protein: CASSLWGLNGYTF
V gene: TRBV5-1; J gene: TRBJ2-7; CDR3 protein: CASTRGDRGHEQYF
V gene: TRBV27; J gene: TRBJ2-7; CDR3 protein: CASRRTSETYEQYF
V gene: TRBV27; J gene: TRBJ2-3; CDR3 protein: CASSPETSLAQYF
V gene: TRBV4-3; J gene: TRBJ2-1; CDR3 protein: CASSQARYNEQFF
V gene: TRBV12-3/TRBV12-4; J gene: TRBJ2-3; CDR3 protein: CASRRDRGSDTQYF
V gene: TRBV29-1; J gene: TRBJ2-3; CDR3 protein: CSVQGLENTDTQYF
V gene: TRBV7-6; J gene: TRBJ2-3; CDR3 protein: CASSSIGGAGGGTDTQYF
V gene: TRBV7-9; J gene: TRBJ2-3; CDR3 protein: CASSPTGGVDTQYF
V gene: TRBV6-2/TRBV6-3; J gene: TRBJ1-5; CDR3 protein: CASSLQVYSNQPQHF
V gene: TRBV5-1; J gene: TRBJ2-2; CDR3 protein: CASSLEASSGGELFF
V gene: TRBV7-9; J gene: TRBJ2-1; CDR3 protein: CASSLAYGRDEQFF
V gene: TRBV6-1; J gene: TRBJ2-2; CDR3 protein: CDTYSFRTASPGELFF
V gene: TRBV7-6; J gene: TRBJ2-5; CDR3 protein: CASSRVSGRAVQTQYF
V gene: TRBV4-3; J gene: TRBJ2-3; CDR3 protein: CASSQDMGGLTDTQYF
V gene: TRBV29-1; J gene: TRBJ1-1; CDR3 protein: CSVRGRLNTEAFF
V gene: TRBV5-1; J gene: TRBJ2-2; CDR3 protein: CASGDTSGKNTGELFF
V gene: TRBV5-1; J gene: TRBJ1-4; CDR3 protein: CASSLAGARGEKLFF
V gene: TRBV29-1; J gene: TRBJ2-1; CDR3 protein: CSVSGGAGNEQFF
V gene: TRBV20-1; J gene: TRBJ2-7; CDR3 protein: CSASLGYEQYF
V gene: TRBV24-1; J gene: TRBJ2-1; CDR3 protein: CATSDYRGPGEQFF
V gene: TRBV29-1; J gene: TRBJ2-2; CDR3 protein: CSVGQARTGELFF
V gene: TRBV10-3; J gene: TRBJ1-4; CDR3 protein: CAISPRDTNEKLFF
V gene: TRBV6-2/TRBV6-3; J gene: TRBJ1-2; CDR3 protein: CASSYWTGGDYGYTF
V gene: TRBV7-2; J gene: TRBJ2-3; CDR3 protein: CASSPIAGASTDTQYF
V gene: TRBV7-8; J gene: TRBJ2-3; CDR3 protein: CASRRDRGRVDTQYF
V gene: TRBV5-1; J gene: TRBJ1-4; CDR3 protein: CASSFGSGEKLFF
V gene: TRBV16; J gene: TRBJ2-7; CDR3 protein: CASSHSQYEQYF
V gene: TRBV28; J gene: TRBJ2-7; CDR3 protein: CASSTGLAGVTYEQYF
V gene: TRBV6-5; J gene: TRBJ1-5; CDR3 protein: CASSYRANQPQHF
V gene: TRBV28; J gene: TRBJ2-6; CDR3 protein: CASSVFRAVEAGANVLTF
V gene: TRBV29-1; J gene: TRBJ1-1; CDR3 protein: CSVAPATGSGTEAFF
V gene: TRBV28; J gene: TRBJ2-5; CDR3 protein: CASDSLAGGLETQYF
V gene: TRBV7-2; J gene: TRBJ1-4; CDR3 protein: CASSADRGRNEKLFF
V gene: TRBV6-2/TRBV6-3; J gene: TRBJ1-5; CDR3 protein: CASRGTGINNQPQHF
V gene: TRBV6-1; J gene: TRBJ2-7; CDR3 protein: CASSEYFAEQYF
V gene: TRBV7-9; J gene: TRBJ2-5; CDR3 protein: CASSIRDPQETQYF
V gene: TRBV11-2; J gene: TRBJ2-3; CDR3 protein: CASSLETGAIHTQYF
V gene: TRBV10-3; J gene: TRBJ2-5; CDR3 protein: CATRFRDGEETQYF
V gene: TRBV5-1; J gene: TRBJ1-4; CDR3 protein: CASSRRSSNEKLFF
V gene: TRBV6-2/TRBV6-3; J gene: TRBJ2-1; CDR3 protein: CASSYGRNEQFF
V gene: TRBV7-2; J gene: TRBJ1-5; CDR3 protein: CASSSTKDQPQHF
V gene: TRBV20-1; J gene: TRBJ2-5; CDR3 protein: CSARDRGTSGRARETQYF
V gene: TRBV5-5; J gene: TRBJ2-1; CDR3 protein: CASSLVRIDEQFF
V gene: TRBV12-3/TRBV12-4; J gene: TRBJ2-7; CDR3 protein: CASSLLGGSGEQYF
V gene: TRBV20-1; J gene: TRBJ2-3; CDR3 protein: CSALLAGGPDTQYF
V gene: TRBV20-1; J gene: TRBJ1-5; CDR3 protein: CSASTAGLGQPQHF
V gene: TRBV7-2; J gene: TRBJ2-5; CDR3 protein: CASSLGLPGLAGETQYF
V gene: TRBV29-1; J gene: TRBJ2-1; CDR3 protein: CSAVAGGWDEQFF
V gene: TRBV15; J gene: TRBJ2-3; CDR3 protein: CATRVRATDTQYF
V gene: TRBV27; J gene: TRBJ2-6; CDR3 protein: CASSPTPDRYSSSGANVLTF